What follows are 28 T cell receptor beta chains derived from one specimen sequenced in a study of CD8 T cells in ankylosing spondylitis. Study-level points and caveats: A motif of roughly eight highly homologous TCR beta variants was seen as apparently characteristic of ankylosing spondylitis blood.

Their antigen targets remain unknown. In TCRdb, the 5' RACE reads were re-called with MiXCR into one record per CDR3 protein. The data show fewer than 550,000 distinct CDR3 sequences, 5.3% seen once. Sequenced: blood, either unsorted or a sorted T cell fraction (not recorded which). These receptors all come from a male donor with ankylosing spondylitis.

This clonotype was detected many times. The rearrangement joins TRBV12-3 or TRBV12-4 to TRBJ2-1; the D gene is possibly TRBD1 (5 bases). The CDR3 consists of 13 residues. V was shortened by 3 bases and J by 7 bases, with 10 bases between the two germline ends. CDR3 sequence: CASSFPRVNEQFF. CDR3 in DNA: TGTGCCAGCAGTTTCCCCAGGGTGAATGAGCAGTTCTTC.

There are many counts of this clonotype. The chain joins TRBV12-3 or TRBV12-4 to TRBJ1-1; D might be TRBD1 (6 bases). The CDR3 contains 14 residues. The V end was cut by 5 bases, the J end by 7 bases, with 17 bases between. CDR3 sequence: CASSLQETGFEAFF. CDR3 bases: TGTGCCAGCAGTCTACAGGAGACAGGTTTTGAAGCTTTCTTT.

This clonotype was detected ten times or more. This sequence joins TRBV7-9 and TRBJ1-3; D is unclear. CDR3 length equals 12 residues. In germline, CDR1 is SEHNR, CDR2 FQNEAQ (reference sequence). The germline V and J ends were trimmed by 4 bases and 8 bases, with 9 bases remaining between them. The CDR3 reads CASSYGADTIYF. Written as DNA, the CDR3 is TGTGCCAGCAGCTACGGAGCCGACACCATATATTTT.

The sample holds many counts of this clonotype. The chain recombines TRBV15 with TRBJ1-1; the match to TRBD1 covers 9 bases. CDR1 LNHNV and CDR2 YYDKDF come from the germline V gene (reference sequence). Trimming at V came to 0 bases and at J to 5 bases, leaving 4 bases not matched to a gene. The CDR3 has 15 amino acids. The CDR3 spells CATSRDYRGQTEAFF. CDR3 coding DNA: TGTGCCACCAGCAGAGATTACAGGGGGCAAACTGAAGCTTTCTTT.

This clonotype was counted at least ten times. V gene TRBV5-1 combines with J gene TRBJ1-2; TRBD1 matches at 7 bases. Trimming cost V 2 bases and J 2 bases; bases outside gene matches: 6. Germline lookup yields CDR1 SGHRS and CDR2 YFSETQ. The CDR3 length is 15 residues. The CDR3 loop is CASSFNTGENYGYTF. CDR3 nucleotide sequence: TGCGCCAGCAGCTTCAATACAGGGGAGAACTATGGCTACACCTTC.

This clonotype showed up many times. This chain connects TRBV29-1 to TRBJ2-1; no definite D call. CDR1 is SQVTM, CDR2 ANQGSEA, per germline. This CDR3 comprises 11 residues. The V end lost 8 bases, the J end lost 8 bases, and 13 bases lay between the germline ends. The chain's CDR3 is CSSARADEQFF. The CDR3 nucleotides read TGCAGCTCAGCACGGGCGGATGAGCAGTTCTTC.

This clonotype has ten or more counts. The CDR3 coding sequence is TGCAGCGCCCCTGGTCAGCCCCAGCATTTT. It is translated as CSAPGQPQHF. The chain is built from TRBV20-1 and TRBJ1-5; D call uncertain. Per germline, CDR1 DFQATT and CDR2 SNEGSKA (reference sequence). This CDR3 contains 10 residues.

This clonotype was detected a few times. The chain is built from TRBV10-3 and TRBJ2-7, with D perhaps TRBD1 or TRBD2 (5 bases each). The V and J ends lost 6 bases and 3 bases respectively, with 15 bases between them. There are 14 residues in the CDR3. Germline CDR1 ENHRY, CDR2 SYGVKD. CDR3 nucleotides: TGTGCCATCAGGGCCGGGACGGATTTCTACGAGCAGTACTTC. Its protein is CAIRAGTDFYEQYF.

This clonotype was seen ten or more times. The V call is TRBV7-2, the J call TRBJ1-5; 10 nucleotides match TRBD1. Germline lookup yields CDR1 SGHTA and CDR2 FQGNSA. The ends lost 2 bases at V and 4 bases at J; junction bases unmatched: 8. The CDR3 sequence is 17 residues long. The DNA of the CDR3 is TGTGCCAGCAGCTTAATGACAGGGGGCTGGCGGAATCAGCCCCAGCATTTT. Protein: CASSLMTGGWRNQPQHF. Complete variable domain (other parts from reference TRBV7-2 and TRBJ1-5): GAGVSQSPSNKVTEKGKDVELRCDPISGHTALYWYRQSLGQGLEFLIYFQGNSAPDKSGLPSDRFSAERTGGSVSTLTIQRTQQEDSAVYLCASSLMTGGWRNQPQHFGDGTRLSIL.

The chain carries TRBV3-1 and TRBJ1-4; D is perhaps TRBD1 (5 bases). CDR1 is LGHDT, CDR2 YNNKEL, per germline (reference sequence). Trimming cost V 6 bases and J 8 bases, with 16 bases left between them. The CDR3 is 14 amino acids. CDR3 amino acids: CASRSQGFGEKLFF. CDR3 sequence (DNA): TGTGCCAGCAGGTCGCAGGGCTTTGGGGAAAAACTGTTTTTT.

This clonotype has ten or more counts. The V and J genes are TRBV5-1 and TRBJ2-1; TRBD2 is a possible D gene (6 bases). Trimming removed 7 bases from V and 0 bases from J, with 14 bases in between. This CDR3 region has 15 residues. The germline CDR1 and CDR2 sequences are SGHRS and YFSETQ. The CDR3 nucleotides are TGCGCCAGCGGTTTAGCGGAAAGCTCCTACAATGAGCAGTTCTTC. Residues: CASGLAESSYNEQFF. Using reference TRBV5-1 and TRBJ2-1 for the parts outside the CDR3, the full variable domain is KAGVTQTPRYLIKTRGQQVTLSCSPISGHRSVSWYQQTPGQGLQFLFEYFSETQRNKGNFPGRFSGRQFSNSRSEMNVSTLELGDSALYLCASGLAESSYNEQFFGPGTRLTVL.

This clonotype has at least ten counts. The chain uses TRBV29-1 and TRBJ2-3; D is possibly TRBD1 or TRBD2 (5 bases each). V lost 2 bases and J lost 9, with 15 bases in between. The CDR3 runs to 13 residues. CDR1 is SQVTM and CDR2 is ANQGSEA in the germline V gene. CDR3: CSVERGAPVTQYF. Here the CDR3 DNA reads TGCAGCGTTGAAAGAGGGGCCCCTGTGACGCAGTATTTT.

The sample holds many counts of this clonotype. The gene calls are TRBV7-9 and TRBJ2-1, with D possibly matching TRBD2 (6 bases). The V and J ends lost 2 bases and 6 bases respectively, with 11 bases between them. The CDR3 contains 14 residues. Germline lookup yields CDR1 SEHNR and CDR2 FQNEAQ (reference sequence). The CDR3 DNA follows: TGTGCCAGCAGCTTAAGACGGGGAGGCAATGAGCAGTTCTTC. Translation gives CASSLRRGGNEQFF. Supplemented by reference TRBV7-9 and TRBJ2-1, the full variable domain reads DTGVSQNPRHKITKRGQNVTFRCDPISEHNRLYWYRQTLGQGPEFLTYFQNEAQLEKSRLLSDRFSAERPKGSFSTLEIQRTEQGDSAMYLCASSLRRGGNEQFFGPGTRLTVL.

This clonotype was recorded many times. This chain uses TRBV5-1 with TRBJ1-2; a weak D match, TRBD1 (5 bases). V was trimmed by 0 bases and J by 8 bases, leaving 14 bases between them. The CDR3 is made up of 14 amino acids. Germline lookup yields CDR1 SGHRS and CDR2 YFSETQ. CDR3 nucleotides: TGCGCCAGCAGCTTGGTGGGGGTTGCAGGCGGCTACACCTTC. Encoded protein: CASSLVGVAGGYTF.

This clonotype was recorded many times. The rearrangement links TRBV9 to TRBJ2-1; a possible D gene is TRBD2 (5 bases). The CDR3 is 15 amino acids. V was shortened by 2 bases and J by 3 bases, with 12 bases between the two germline ends. CDR1 is SGDLS, CDR2 YYNGEE, per germline. CDR3 in amino acids: CASSVFPRGYNEQFF. As DNA, the CDR3 is TGTGCCAGCAGCGTTTTTCCCCGGGGCTACAATGAGCAGTTCTTC. Full variable domain (outside the CDR3, taken from reference TRBV9 and TRBJ2-1): DSGVTQTPKHLITATGQRVTLRCSPRSGDLSVYWYQQSLDQGLQFLIQYYNGEERAKGNILERFSAQQFPDLHSELNLSSLELGDSALYFCASSVFPRGYNEQFFGPGTRLTVL.

The V gene is TRBV20-1, the J gene TRBJ2-5; D is possibly TRBD2 (6 bases). V gave up 4 bases and J gave up 1 base, with 16 bases separating them. Germline values: CDR1 DFQATT, CDR2 SNEGSKA (reference sequence). The CDR3 has 15 residues. CDR3 sequence (DNA): TGCAGTGCTAATCACCCCCGGGACTTCCAAGAGACCCAGTACTTC. This sequence encodes CSANHPRDFQETQYF.

This clonotype showed up many times. Here the CDR3 reads CSARVVSQRPQHF. For the CDR3, the DNA is TGCAGTGCTAGAGTCGTCTCCCAAAGGCCCCAGCATTTT. The chain uses TRBV20-1 and TRBJ1-5; D is unclear. With 1 base removed from V and 9 bases from J, the gap between germline ends came to 13 bases. Germline assignment: CDR1 DFQATT and CDR2 SNEGSKA (reference sequence). The CDR3 totals 13 residues.

This clonotype was detected many times. V usage is TRBV7-6 and J usage is TRBJ1-1; 8 nucleotides match TRBD1. Germline V gene sequence: CDR1 SGHVS, CDR2 FNYEAQ. V was pared by 2 bases and J by 5 bases, with 4 bases of the junction left unmatched. There are 14 residues in the CDR3. This chain's CDR3 is CASSLQGASTEAFF. Written as DNA, the CDR3 is TGTGCCAGCAGCTTACAGGGGGCGAGTACTGAAGCTTTCTTT.

The V gene is TRBV20-1, the J gene TRBJ2-1; D remains ambiguous. The CDR3 spans 12 residues. Trimming removed 5 bases at V and 2 bases at J, with 7 bases between. The germline V gene has CDR1 DFQATT and CDR2 SNEGSKA (reference sequence). The CDR3 region is CSAPRTYNEQFF. The DNA of the CDR3 is TGCAGTGCTCCGAGAACCTACAATGAGCAGTTCTTC.

This clonotype was observed many times. The chain joins TRBV10-3 to TRBJ1-1; the match to TRBD1 covers 7 bases. This CDR3 is 12 amino acids long. V lost 4 bases to trimming and J lost 8 bases; unmatched junction nucleotides: 4. Germline V CDR1 and CDR2: ENHRY, SYGVKD. The CDR3 reads CAISGVRGEAFF. Here the CDR3 DNA reads TGTGCCATCAGTGGTGTCAGGGGGGAAGCTTTCTTT.

This clonotype was detected ten times or more. The genes are TRBV20-1 and TRBJ1-4; D may be TRBD1 (5 bases). The CDR3 is 13 amino acids. Trimming pared 5 bases from V and 7 bases from J, leaving 14 bases between. Per the germline V gene, CDR1 is DFQATT and CDR2 is SNEGSKA (reference sequence). The CDR3 DNA reads as TGCAGTGCTCTGTGGGGCATGGGTGAAAAACTGTTTTTT. It codes for CSALWGMGEKLFF.

This clonotype was seen many times. The chain links TRBV29-1 to TRBJ2-3; D is tentatively TRBD1 or TRBD2 (5 bases each). The CDR3 sequence is 13 residues long. Trimming left V 6 bases short and J 2 bases short, with 12 bases between. CDR1 is SQVTM, CDR2 ANQGSEA, per germline. The CDR3 sequence is CSVVGRTTDTQYF. The CDR3 DNA follows: TGCAGCGTCGTGGGACGGACCACAGATACGCAGTATTTT.

The chain couples TRBV29-1 to TRBJ1-2; 9 positions match TRBD1. In germline, CDR1 is SQVTM, CDR2 ANQGSEA. CDR3 length equals 15 residues. The V segment lost 1 base and the J segment 1 base; nucleotides outside the gene matches: 4. In DNA, the CDR3 is TGCAGCGTTGAAGCCGGGACAGGGTTTAACTATGGCTACACCTTC. Amino acids: CSVEAGTGFNYGYTF.

This clonotype was seen many times. V usage is TRBV29-1 and J usage is TRBJ2-3, with TRBD2 as a possible D gene (6 bases). CDR1 and CDR2 from the germline V gene are SQVTM and ANQGSEA. V gave up 5 bases and J gave up 1 base, with 7 bases separating them. This CDR3 contains 12 residues. The CDR3 here is CSVTGGTDTQYF. The CDR3 region has the DNA TGCAGCGTTACGGGGGGCACAGATACGCAGTATTTT.

The table lists this clonotype with a few counts. The CDR3 coding sequence is TGTGCCAGCAGCCCCGGGGGAGGACCTTATAGCAATCAGCCCCAGCATTTT. This gives the protein CASSPGGGPYSNQPQHF. The chain is built from TRBV9 and TRBJ1-5; tentatively, D is TRBD1 (5 bases). The CDR3 consists of 17 residues. Germline CDR1 and CDR2: SGDLS and YYNGEE. Trimming took off 4 bases at V and 0 bases at J, with 17 bases between the two ends.

This clonotype has at least ten counts. The chain is built from TRBV20-1 and TRBJ2-7; tentative D call: TRBD2 (5 bases). This CDR3 has 14 residues. Germline lookup yields CDR1 DFQATT and CDR2 SNEGSKA (reference sequence). V dropped 3 bases and J dropped 7 bases, with 19 bases sitting between them. CDR3 nucleotides: TGCAGTGCTAGCCCCCCCGGCGCGGGCCGGGAGCAGTACTTC. Translation gives CSASPPGAGREQYF.

This clonotype was recorded at least ten times. V gene TRBV5-1 combines with J gene TRBJ1-1, with D unclear. Germline CDR1 is SGHRS and CDR2 is YFSETQ. V lost 0 bases and J 3 bases, leaving 15 bases between the germline ends. The CDR3 sequence is 16 residues long. DNA for the CDR3: TGCGCCAGCAGCTTGGCTGTGGACTTTACGGACACTGAAGCTTTCTTT. Protein sequence: CASSLAVDFTDTEAFF.

This clonotype was seen ten or more times. The V gene is TRBV21-1, the J gene TRBJ2-4; TRBD1, the D gene given by the table, was not confirmed from the DNA. TRBV21-1 is termed a pseudogene. This CDR3 spans 13 amino acids. CDR3 DNA: TGTGCCAGCCCGGACAGAGGGAAAAACATTCAGTACTTC. Translated, it gives CASPDRGKNIQYF.